The rows below give T cell receptor beta chains drawn from one sample of a study of shared clonotypes between healthy human individuals. Clones were read by immunoSEQ multiplex PCR, and TCRdb kept only the in-frame ones, dropping some. In the table there are about 2.4 million clones, roughly 93% of which are singletons. Sequenced material: naive CD4+ T cells from PBMCs. These receptors originate from a man aged 18 to 30 in good health. Some clones in this sample may be carry-over from other donors' samples. Each CDR3 is given with its conserved first and last residue. Fields, in order: V gene, CDR3 length, D gene, clone size, J gene, CDR3 protein, CDR3 DNA. The D gene is left open where the match is weak. Size is omitted from some rows. Given values are once, few, many or a class for expanded clones.

V: TRBV7-3
length: 13
D: -
size: -
J: TRBJ2-1
CDR3: CASSLNDYNEQFF
DNA: TGTGCCAGCAGCTTAAACGATTACAATGAGCAGTTCTTC

V: TRBV6-5
length: 16
D: TRBD1
size: once
J: TRBJ2-4
CDR3: CASSSPGQIAKNIQYF
DNA: TGTGCCAGCAGTTCCCCGGGACAGATAGCCAAAAACATTCAGTACTTC

V: TRBV28
length: 14
D: -
size: -
J: TRBJ1-5
CDR3: CASRKQGNNQPQHF
DNA: TGTGCCAGCAGAAAACAGGGAAACAATCAGCCCCAGCATTTT

V: TRBV5-4
length: 16
D: TRBD1
size: -
J: TRBJ1-5
CDR3: CASSQSGQISNQPQHF
DNA: TGTGCCAGCAGCCAATCGGGACAGATTAGCAATCAGCCCCAGCATTTT

V: TRBV2
length: 15
D: TRBD1
size: -
J: TRBJ2-2
CDR3: CASSGQGRNTGELFF
DNA: TGTGCCAGCAGTGGACAGGGCAGGAACACCGGGGAGCTGTTTTTT

V: TRBV4-1
length: 16
D: -
size: -
J: TRBJ1-3
CDR3: CASSQEGYRFGNTIYF
DNA: TGCGCCAGCAGCCAAGAGGGGTACCGTTTTGGAAACACCATATATTTT

V: TRBV28
length: 11
D: -
size: -
J: TRBJ1-1
CDR3: CACTGNTEAFF
DNA: TGTGCCTGTACGGGGAACACTGAAGCTTTCTTT

V: TRBV5-1
length: 17
D: TRBD1
size: -
J: TRBJ2-2
CDR3: CASSLGPRTGGTGELFF
DNA: TGCGCCAGCAGCTTGGGGCCCCGGACAGGGGGCACCGGGGAGCTGTTTTTT

V: TRBV19
length: 14
D: TRBD2
size: -
J: TRBJ2-7
CDR3: CASSAGLAGNEQYF
DNA: TGTGCCAGTAGTGCGGGACTAGCGGGAAACGAGCAGTACTTC

V: TRBV28
length: 14
D: -
size: -
J: TRBJ1-1
CDR3: CASTFGGTTTEAFF
DNA: TGTGCCAGCACTTTCGGGGGGACGACCACTGAAGCTTTCTTT

V: TRBV2
length: 15
D: -
size: -
J: TRBJ2-2
CDR3: CASSDTGTNTGELFF
DNA: TGTGCCAGCAGTGATACGGGGACCAACACCGGGGAGCTGTTTTTT

V: TRBV19
length: 15
D: TRBD1
size: -
J: TRBJ2-5
CDR3: CASSILGQGGETQYF
DNA: TGTGCCAGTAGTATACTGGGACAGGGAGGAGAGACCCAGTACTTC

V: TRBV28
length: 16
D: TRBD2
size: -
J: TRBJ2-3
CDR3: CASSPSSGRVQDTQYF
DNA: TGTGCCAGCAGCCCATCTAGCGGGAGGGTACAGGATACGCAGTATTTT

V: TRBV5-5
length: 16
D: -
size: -
J: TRBJ2-1
CDR3: CASSIILRVGDNEQFF
DNA: TGTGCCAGCAGCATAATATTAAGGGTCGGGGACAATGAGCAGTTCTTC

V: TRBV30
length: 14
D: -
size: -
J: TRBJ2-7
CDR3: CAWSPLLNTYEQYF
DNA: TGTGCCTGGAGCCCCCTACTCAACACCTACGAGCAGTACTTC

V: TRBV4-3
length: 15
D: -
size: -
J: TRBJ2-1
CDR3: CASSQGPGPYNEQFF
DNA: TGCGCCAGCAGCCAAGGCCCGGGGCCCTACAATGAGCAGTTCTTC

V: TRBV4-1
length: 17
D: -
size: few
J: TRBJ1-5
CDR3: CASSQDFPSLSNQPQHF
DNA: TGCGCCAGCAGCCAAGATTTCCCGTCTTTAAGCAATCAGCCCCAGCATTTT

V: TRBV19
length: 14
D: -
size: -
J: TRBJ2-4
CDR3: CASMGNLAKNIQYF
DNA: TGTGCCAGTATGGGGAATTTAGCCAAAAACATTCAGTACTTC

V: TRBV14
length: 16
D: -
size: -
J: TRBJ2-7
CDR3: CASSQAEGVLSYEQYF
DNA: TGTGCCAGCAGCCAAGCGGAGGGAGTGCTCTCCTACGAGCAGTACTTC

V: TRBV7-9
length: 11
D: -
size: -
J: TRBJ1-1
CDR3: CASSLDTEAFF
DNA: TGTGCCAGCAGCTTAGACACTGAAGCTTTCTTT

V: TRBV16
length: 13
D: -
size: -
J: TRBJ1-1
CDR3: CASSQSGLAEAFF
DNA: TGTGCCAGCAGCCAATCGGGACTTGCTGAAGCTTTCTTT

V: TRBV28
length: 14
D: TRBD1
size: -
J: TRBJ2-2
CDR3: CASSWTGVTGELFF
DNA: TGTGCCAGCAGTTGGACAGGGGTCACCGGGGAGCTGTTTTTT

V: TRBV19
length: 14
D: -
size: -
J: TRBJ2-1
CDR3: CASSRLGVDNEQFF
DNA: TGTGCCAGTAGTCGACTAGGCGTGGACAATGAGCAGTTCTTC

V: TRBV28
length: 12
D: -
size: -
J: TRBJ1-2
CDR3: CASSLKGSGYTF
DNA: TGTGCCAGCAGTTTAAAGGGCTCTGGCTACACCTTC

V: TRBV28
length: 15
D: -
size: once
J: TRBJ1-2
CDR3: CASSLSAGFLGGYTF
DNA: TGTGCCAGCAGTTTAAGCGCCGGTTTTTTGGGAGGCTACACCTTC

V: TRBV7-3
length: 20
D: TRBD2
size: -
J: TRBJ2-1
CDR3: CASSTPFRASGGSSYNEQFF
DNA: TGTGCCAGCAGCACTCCATTCAGGGCTAGCGGAGGGAGCTCCTACAATGAGCAGTTCTTC

V: TRBV15
length: 14
D: -
size: -
J: TRBJ2-7
CDR3: CATRRTEVSYEQYF
DNA: TGTGCCACCAGACGAACAGAAGTTTCCTACGAGCAGTACTTC

V: TRBV7-9
length: 17
D: -
size: -
J: TRBJ1-1
CDR3: CASSLGRARGKHTEAFF
DNA: TGTGCCAGCAGCTTAGGCAGGGCGAGGGGGAAACACACTGAAGCTTTCTTT

V: TRBV6-5
length: 15
D: TRBD2
size: -
J: TRBJ2-7
CDR3: CASSPRLAGVVEQYF
DNA: TGTGCCAGCAGTCCTCGACTAGCGGGAGTGGTCGAGCAGTACTTC

V: TRBV9
length: 16
D: TRBD2
size: -
J: TRBJ2-3
CDR3: CASSVASSGRTDTQYF
DNA: TGTGCCAGCAGCGTAGCTTCTAGCGGGCGCACAGATACGCAGTATTTT

V: TRBV9
length: 15
D: -
size: few
J: TRBJ1-4
CDR3: CASSGTGNIYEKLFF
DNA: TGTGCCAGCAGCGGAACAGGGAATATTTATGAAAAACTGTTTTTT

V: TRBV7-3
length: 16
D: -
size: -
J: TRBJ1-1
CDR3: CASSLTGGSMNTEAFF
DNA: TGTGCCAGCAGCTTAACTGGGGGCAGCATGAACACTGAAGCTTTCTTT

V: TRBV4-2
length: 20
D: -
size: -
J: TRBJ2-1
CDR3: CASSQAARGPESPILYEQFF
DNA: TGTGCCAGCAGCCAAGCCGCTCGGGGACCGGAGTCCCCAATTTTATATGAGCAGTTCTTC

V: TRBV5-1
length: 13
D: -
size: -
J: TRBJ1-1
CDR3: CASSWTEGTEAFF
DNA: TGCGCCAGCAGCTGGACGGAGGGCACTGAAGCTTTCTTT

V: TRBV5-1
length: 17
D: TRBD2
size: -
J: TRBJ2-1
CDR3: CASSLQPSGSSYNEQFF
DNA: TGCGCCAGCAGCTTGCAGCCTAGCGGGAGCTCCTACAATGAGCAGTTCTTC